Listed here are 26 T cell receptor delta chains from one sample, sequenced in a study of gamma-delta chains in newborns, infants, children. TCRdb reran clone calling via CATT on the reads. There are about 4,200 delta-chain clones in the sample; 35% to 45% occur only once, and over 11% lies in the top ten. Sample: blood. The receptors come from a child who received the measles vaccine.

The CDR3 DNA reads TGTGCTCTTGGGGAATCCAAAATCCCCACACCCTTCCTTCAATTACTGGGGGGATGGCCCGAGGAGGCCGATAAACTCATCTTT. As protein: CALGESKIPTPFLQLLGGWPEEADKLIF. This sequence joins TRDV1 and TRDJ1; TRDD3 is a possible D gene (8 bases). The CDR3 covers 28 residues. V gave up 2 bases and J gave up 3 bases, with 52 bases separating them. CDR1 and CDR2 (germline): TSWWSYY, QGS.

This clone was seen more than once but under ten times. The J gene is TRDJ1, the V gene TRDV1, with D possibly being TRDD2 or TRDD3 (7 bases each). The V end was cut by 2 bases, the J end by 0 bases, with 31 bases between. There are 22 residues in the CDR3. CDR1 TSWWSYY and CDR2 QGS come from the germline V gene. CDR3 nucleotides: TGTGCTCTTGGGGAAGGCCCGCCTTCCTTGGGTAGTACTGGGGTGTACACCGATAAACTCATCTTT. Translation gives CALGEGPPSLGSTGVYTDKLIF.

About this clone: Being one base from a much bigger clone, this may be a read error. Other nucleotide sequences from this sample produce the same CDR3. The V and J genes are TRDV2 and TRDJ3; D is possibly TRDD3 (6 bases). The CDR3 has 18 amino acids. Germline CDR1 and CDR2: GEAIGNYY and EKD. V lost 2 bases to trimming and J lost 2 bases, with 15 bases between them. In DNA form, the CDR3 reads TGTGCCTGTGACAGCGGGGTGGGGGTTCCCTGGGACACCCGACAGATGTTTTTC. Residues: CACDSGVGVPWDTRQMFF.

In nucleotides, the CDR3 is TGTGCAGCAAGCGGATCTGGGGGATACGCAGGTGATAAACTCATCTTT. This sequence encodes CAASGSGGYAGDKLIF. J is TRDJ1 and V is TRAV29/DV5, with TRDD3 matching over 12 bases. Trimming removed 0 bases from V and 5 bases from J; junction bases left unmatched: 8. The CDR3 totals 16 residues. Germline V gene sequence: CDR1 NSMFDY, CDR2 ISSIKDK.

This clone has a handful of counts. The rearrangement links TRDV1 to TRDJ2, with D possibly TRDD3 on 6 matching bases. The length of the CDR3 is 20 residues. Deletions cut 4 bases from V and 5 bases from J, with 29 bases between. Germline V gives CDR1 TSWWSYY, CDR2 QGS. The CDR3 region is CALGGPLQGGTGMGTAQLFF. DNA of the CDR3: TGTGCTCTTGGGGGCCCGTTACAGGGGGGTACTGGGATGGGAACAGCACAACTCTTCTTT.

This clone was seen once. This could be a read error, since a much larger clone is one nucleotide away. The chain carries TRAV29/DV5 and TRDJ1; 10 nucleotides line up with TRDD3. This CDR3 is built from 24 residues. Per the germline V gene, CDR1 is NSMFDY and CDR2 is ISSIKDK. CDR3 DNA sequence: TGTGCAGCAAGCGTCCCCTTTATCTTCCTGCCCCCAGATACTGGGGGATTCTACACCGATGAACTCATCTTT. It specifies CAASVPFIFLPPDTGGFYTDELIF.

V gene TRDV1 combines with J gene TRDJ1, with D hard to call. CDR3 size: 15 residues. Germline lookup yields CDR1 TSWWSYY and CDR2 QGS. Trimming removed 4 bases at V and 9 bases at J, with 21 bases between. The CDR3 DNA sequence: TGTGCTCTTGGGGTGGCCAGGCCCCGAGGACCTCAACTCATCTTT. Translating gives CALGVARPRGPQLIF.

The chain links TRDV1 to TRDJ2; 11 positions agree with TRDD3. Germline CDR1 reads TSWWSYY; CDR2 reads QGS. The CDR3 has 23 amino acids. The junction had 19 bases not matched to a gene; V was cut back by 1 base and J by 0 bases. DNA of the CDR3: TGTGCTCTTGGGGAACCCCCCTATCCCTATTACTGGGGGATATCAGCTTTGACAGCACAACTCTTCTTT. This codes for CALGEPPYPYYWGISALTAQLFF.

By frequency in the sample, this clone is medium-sized (0.01 to 0.1%). The rearrangement links TRDV2 to TRDJ1, with 12 positions matching TRDD3. The junction had 14 bases not matched to a gene; V was cut back by 3 bases and J by 4 bases. The CDR3 totals 18 residues. Germline-derived CDR1 and CDR2 are GEAIGNYY and EKD. CDR3 amino acids: CACDLLGDTGGSGDKLIF. CDR3 nucleotides: TGTGCCTGTGACCTACTGGGGGATACAGGGGGCTCGGGCGATAAACTCATCTTT.

This clone ranks as medium-sized. This sequence joins TRDV2 and TRDJ3; 7 bases line up with TRDD3. The V gene end was trimmed by 1 base and the J gene end by 0 bases; junction bases not matched to a gene: 11. The CDR3 loop spans 20 amino acids. CDR1 is GEAIGNYY and CDR2 is EKD in the germline V gene. As DNA, the CDR3 is TGTGCCTGTGACACGACTGAGGGGGATCCGCGCTCCTGGGACACCCGACAGATGTTTTTC. Encoded protein: CACDTTEGDPRSWDTRQMFF.

This rearrangement joins TRDV1 to TRDJ1, with TRDD3 matching 7 bases. Trimming at V came to 4 bases and at J to 4 bases, leaving 21 bases not matched to a gene. Germline CDR1 reads TSWWSYY; CDR2 reads QGS. This CDR3 is 19 amino acids long. This chain's CDR3 is CALGGILGGTRGMSDKLIF. The CDR3, as DNA: TGTGCTCTTGGGGGCATTCTTGGGGGTACACGGGGGATGAGCGATAAACTCATCTTT.

A few counts support this clone. This chain connects TRDV1 to TRDJ1; 8 positions match TRDD3. Germline loops: CDR1 TSWWSYY, CDR2 QGS. The CDR3 is 18 residues long. V lost 2 bases and J lost 0; bases outside the gene matches: 11. DNA for the CDR3: TGTGCTCTTGGGGAAAACGAGTACTGGGGGGAATACACCGATAAACTCATCTTT. Translating gives CALGENEYWGEYTDKLIF.

The count of this clone is one. With a far larger clone one base away, a read error is the likely cause. This same CDR3 is encoded by further DNA sequences in the sample. This rearrangement joins TRAV29/DV5 to TRDJ1, with D perhaps TRDD2 (8 bases). Germline loops: CDR1 NSMFDY, CDR2 ISSIKDK. The CDR3 contains 18 residues. CDR3: CAAVTSYWYWGFTDKLIF. CDR3 bases: TGTGCAGCAGTGACTTCCTACTGGTACTGGGGATTCACCGACAAACTCATCTTT.

This clone has a handful of counts. The chain employs TRDV3 and TRDJ1; D may correspond to TRDD2 or TRDD3 (7 bases each). Germline V lookup: CDR1 TVYSNPD, CDR2 GDNSRS (reference sequence). Deletions cut 0 bases from V and 0 bases from J, with 38 bases between. CDR3 size: 23 residues. This CDR3 reads CAFSPAFLHFILLGVQYTDKLIF. DNA of the CDR3: TGTGCCTTTAGTCCTGCCTTCCTCCATTTCATCCTTCTGGGGGTACAGTACACCGATAAACTCATCTTT.

Worth noting for this clone: Other DNA sequences in this sample translate to the same CDR3. The genes are TRDV1 and TRDJ1; 13 nucleotides agree with TRDD3. Germline trimming cut 0 bases from V and 7 bases from J; bases unmatched to any gene: 41. Germline V gene sequence: CDR1 TSWWSYY, CDR2 QGS. This CDR3 is built from 28 residues. The chain's CDR3 is CALGELPFLRITDGNLLGDTLSGVKLIF. Here the CDR3 DNA reads TGTGCTCTTGGGGAACTACCCTTCCTACGAATTACTGATGGCAATCTACTGGGGGATACGCTGTCGGGGGTTAAACTCATCTTT.

A word on this clone: A much larger clone differs from this one at a single base, so this may be a read error. The V call is TRDV1, the J call TRDJ1; 7 bases are shared with TRDD2. Per the germline V gene, CDR1 is TSWWSYY and CDR2 is QGS. The V segment lost 2 bases and the J segment 10 bases; nucleotides outside the gene matches: 22. The CDR3 is made up of 18 amino acids. The chain's CDR3 is CALGESLFLWQVLNTLIF. CDR3 nucleotide sequence: TGTGCTCTTGGGGAATCACTCTTCCTATGGCAAGTACTAAATACACTCATCTTT.

This clone is labeled hyperexpanded. The sample contains more than one DNA sequence encoding this CDR3. J is TRDJ1 and V is TRDV3, with 10 bases identical to TRDD3. This CDR3 is 17 amino acids long. The V gene's germline CDR1 is TVYSNPD and CDR2 GDNSRS (reference sequence). The junction had 17 bases not matched to a gene; V was cut back by 4 bases and J by 3 bases. CDR3 sequence reads: CASEFLPDWGIADKLIF. CDR3 DNA sequence: TGTGCCTCCGAGTTCCTACCTGACTGGGGGATCGCCGATAAACTCATCTTT.

The chain has TRDV2 and TRDJ3; 13 bases align to TRDD3. J lost 1 base, V lost 0 bases, and 8 bases had no gene match. Germline values: CDR1 GEAIGNYY, CDR2 EKD. The CDR3 sequence is 21 residues long. The CDR3 DNA sequence: TGTGCCTGTGACACCGTACTGGGGGATACGCGAGAGTCCTGGGACACCCGACAGATGTTTTTC. Translating gives CACDTVLGDTRESWDTRQMFF.

This clone was seen a handful of times. V usage is TRDV1 and J usage is TRDJ2; 13 bases are a match to TRDD3. CDR3 length: 22 amino acids. Trimming cost V 1 base and J 6 bases; bases outside gene matches: 20. The germline V gene encodes CDR1 TSWWSYY and CDR2 QGS. The CDR3 DNA reads TGTGCTCTTGGGGAACCATACTTCCTATTGGGGACTGGGGGATACGTAGCAGCACAACTCTTCTTT. Its translation: CALGEPYFLLGTGGYVAAQLFF.

This clone was seen a handful of times. The chain carries TRDV1 and TRDJ1, with D uncertain. The CDR3 has 14 amino acids. With 4 bases removed from V and 7 bases from J, the gap between germline ends came to 16 bases. The germline V gene has CDR1 TSWWSYY and CDR2 QGS. The CDR3 is CALGGPSSEAKLIF. The CDR3 bases are TGTGCTCTTGGGGGACCGTCTTCGGAAGCTAAACTCATCTTT.

This clone was observed a handful of times. CDR3 residues: CALSFRRFLGDTTDKLIF. The CDR3 bases are TGTGCCTTATCTTTCCGGCGGTTTCTGGGGGATACCACCGATAAACTCATCTTT. This chain connects TRDV3 to TRDJ1, with 11 positions matching TRDD3. This CDR3 is built from 18 residues. Germline V gene data show CDR1 as TVYSNPD and CDR2 as GDNSRS (reference sequence). J gave up 1 base and V 3 bases, and 16 bases lay outside the gene matches.

In its sample, this clone was seen once. A far bigger clonotype differs at one base, so this is likely a read error. V usage is TRDV1 and J usage is TRDJ1; D might be TRDD3 (6 bases). Trimming removed 0 bases at V and 0 bases at J, with 29 bases between. The CDR3 is 22 residues long. Germline V gene lookup returns CDR1 TSWWSYY and CDR2 QGS. Here the CDR3 reads CALGELPSPYWLGYGYTDKLIF. DNA for the CDR3: TGTGCTCTTGGGGAACTGCCCTCCCCTTACTGGCTGGGGTACGGGTACACCGATAAACTCATCTTT.

This chain uses TRDV1 with TRDJ2; 12 nucleotides align to TRDD3. V lost 0 bases to trimming and J lost 3 bases; unmatched junction nucleotides: 8. The CDR3 contains 19 residues. Germline V gene sequence: CDR1 TSWWSYY, CDR2 QGS. CDR3 sequence: CALGELSMYWGILTAQLFF. CDR3 in DNA: TGTGCTCTTGGGGAACTCTCCATGTACTGGGGGATACTGACAGCACAACTCTTCTTT.

Only a few counts were recorded for this clone. This sequence joins TRDV1 and TRDJ1, with 9 bases aligning to TRDD3. Germline V CDR1 and CDR2: TSWWSYY, QGS. This CDR3 region has 25 residues. The J segment lost 3 bases and the V segment lost 1 base, leaving 33 bases of the junction unmatched. DNA of the CDR3: TGTGCTCTTGGGGAACGTACTAACCTACGACCTACGTGGGTGATTAGTCTGGGGGATTCCGATAAACTCATCTTT. Translation: CALGERTNLRPTWVISLGDSDKLIF.

Remarks on this clone: This sample also contains other DNA sequences that code for the same CDR3. J is TRDJ1 and V is TRDV1; possible D gene TRDD3, 5 bases. The V end lost 0 bases, the J end lost 1 base, and 42 bases lay between the germline ends. Per germline, CDR1 TSWWSYY and CDR2 QGS. The CDR3 is 26 residues long. The CDR3 loop is CALGELNLFYEHKGGYLDTPTDKLIF. CDR3 coding DNA: TGTGCTCTTGGGGAACTTAATCTCTTCTACGAACACAAAGGAGGGTATCTTGATACTCCCACCGATAAACTCATCTTT.

This clone is classed as medium-sized. V gene TRDV1 combines with J gene TRDJ1; a weak D match, TRDD3 (5 bases). CDR3 size: 15 residues. Germline assignment: CDR1 TSWWSYY and CDR2 QGS. The V gene lost 1 base and the J gene lost 2 bases, with 11 bases spanning the gap. CDR3 DNA: TGTGCTCTTGGGGAACGTACGGGGAGGACCGATAAACTCATCTTT. It specifies CALGERTGRTDKLIF.